This T cell receptor (beta chain) comes out of a study of blood T cell repertoires in COVID-19. The junction had 4 bases not matched to a gene; V was cut back by 3 bases and J by 7 bases. In germline, CDR1 is KGHDR, CDR2 SFDVKD. The CDR3 is made up of 14 amino acids. In the authors' workflow: Nucleated cell counts were estimated from reference gene primer amplification. The method was immunoSEQ multiplex PCR; TCRdb's version includes in-frame clones alone and lacks a portion of them. That table gives V, J and clone size, and the DNA gave D and trimming. The sample yields 20,000 to 25,000 clones, over 80% seen once. This clone was seen a handful of times.

The clonotype was recovered from an elderly woman with acute or convalescent COVID-19. The rearrangement links TRBV24-1 to TRBJ2-1; 8 bases are a match to TRBD2. The material sequenced was peripheral blood. CDR3 nucleotides: TGTGCCACCAGTGATAGCGGGAGAAATAATGAGCAGTTCTTC. It is translated as CATSDSGRNNEQFF.